What follows are 23 T cell receptor beta chains derived from one specimen sequenced in a study of T cells after somatic rescue of genetic block. The assay was immunoSEQ multiplex PCR, and TCRdb's table has in-frame clones only and misses some. The repertoire includes roughly 65,000 clones, 85% to 95% of them detected once, and about 2.7% sits in the top ten. The sequenced sample was peripheral blood mononuclear cells (PBMCs). These receptors came from a man in his forties.

The V gene is TRBV2, the J gene TRBJ1-1; weak D call: TRBD1 (6 bases). The CDR3 has 11 amino acids. With 3 bases removed from V and 8 bases from J, the gap between germline ends came to 7 bases. Germline V gene data show CDR1 as SNHLY and CDR2 as FYNNEI. CDR3 DNA: TGTGCCAGCAGTGACACAGGGGAAGCTTTCTTT. This translates into CASSDTGEAFF.

The V gene is TRBV14, the J gene TRBJ2-1; no definite D call. CDR1 SGHDN and CDR2 FVKESK come from the germline V gene. The V end was cut by 4 bases, the J end by 2 bases, with 12 bases between. The CDR3 is made up of 15 amino acids. CDR3 sequence reads: CASSPIGPAYNEQFF. In nucleotides, the CDR3 is TGTGCCAGCAGCCCTATCGGACCAGCCTACAATGAGCAGTTCTTC.

The chain has TRBV28 and TRBJ2-7; TRBD2 matches at 8 bases. Germline values: CDR1 MDHEN, CDR2 SYDVKM. This CDR3 is 16 amino acids long. The V segment lost 6 bases and the J segment 4 bases; nucleotides outside the gene matches: 14. The CDR3 loop is CASSSGGAGVTYEQYF. The CDR3 DNA is TGTGCCAGCAGCTCCGGGGGGGCGGGAGTTACTTACGAGCAGTACTTC. The full variable domain, with the rest looked up from reference TRBV28 and TRBJ2-7, is DVKVTQSSRYLVKRTGEKVFLECVQDMDHENMFWYRQDPGLGLRLIYFSYDVKMKEKGDIPEGYSVSREKKERFSLILESASTNQTSMYLCASSSGGAGVTYEQYFGPGTRLTVT.

The chain is built from TRBV7-2 and TRBJ1-5, with a possible D match to TRBD1 (5 bases). The CDR3 loop spans 15 amino acids. The V gene's germline CDR1 is SGHTA and CDR2 FQGNSA. Trimming took off 2 bases at V and 3 bases at J, with 11 bases between the two ends. CDR3 sequence reads: CASSLTRGPNQPQHF. In DNA form, the CDR3 reads TGTGCCAGCAGCTTAACGCGGGGCCCCAATCAGCCCCAGCATTTT.

In DNA, the CDR3 is TGCGCCAGCAGCCGAACACACCGAGGAGGGGCCACAGATACGCAGTATTTT. It codes for CASSRTHRGGATDTQYF. This chain joins TRBV4-1 and TRBJ2-3, with D maybe TRBD2 (6 bases). Deletions cut 4 bases from V and 2 bases from J, with 19 bases between. Germline CDR1 MGHRA, CDR2 YSYEKL. The CDR3 covers 17 residues.

The CDR3 loop is CASSAVTYNEQFF. CDR3 DNA: TGTGCCAGCAGTGCTGTAACTTACAATGAGCAGTTCTTC. The chain is built from TRBV25-1 and TRBJ2-1, with unresolved D. This CDR3 has 13 amino acids. V lost 4 bases to trimming and J lost 4 bases, with 8 bases between them. Germline CDR1 is MGHDK and CDR2 is SYGVNS. Full variable domain (outside the CDR3, taken from reference TRBV25-1 and TRBJ2-1): EADIYQTPRYLVIGTGKKITLECSQTMGHDKMYWYQQDPGMELHLIHYSYGVNSTEKGDLSSESTVSRIRTEHFPLTLESARPSHTSQYLCASSAVTYNEQFFGPGTRLTVL.

The gene calls are TRBV19 and TRBJ2-5; 7 nucleotides line up with TRBD1. CDR3 length: 15 residues. The J segment lost 3 bases and the V segment lost 6 bases, leaving 10 bases of the junction unmatched. The germline V gene encodes CDR1 LNHDA and CDR2 SQIVND (reference sequence). CDR3 protein: CASSRGGQSKETQYF. The CDR3 DNA reads TGTGCCAGTAGCCGAGGGGGACAGTCTAAAGAGACCCAGTACTTC.

This chain links TRBV7-9 with TRBJ1-3; D ambiguous. Germline V lookup: CDR1 SEHNR, CDR2 FQNEAQ (reference sequence). Trimming left V 10 bases short and J 3 bases short, with 7 bases between. The CDR3 runs 11 residues. CDR3 loop: CATGGGNTIYF. CDR3 nucleotide sequence: TGTGCCACGGGAGGTGGAAACACCATATATTTT.

The chain uses TRBV19 and TRBJ2-3; 8 bases line up with TRBD1. V gave up 0 bases and J gave up 7 bases; unmatched junction bases: 3. The germline V gene has CDR1 LNHDA and CDR2 SQIVND (reference sequence). This CDR3 contains 14 residues. CDR3 coding DNA: TGTGCCAGTAGTATAGAACAGGGGGTCCATACGCAGTATTTT. Translating gives CASSIEQGVHTQYF.

V and J are TRBV19 and TRBJ1-3, with D perhaps TRBD1 (5 bases). CDR1 is LNHDA and CDR2 is SQIVND in the germline V gene (reference sequence). This CDR3 region has 13 residues. V gave up 7 bases and J gave up 4 bases, with 11 bases separating them. This CDR3 is CASTPGRGNTIYF. Here the CDR3 DNA reads TGTGCCAGTACCCCAGGGAGAGGAAACACCATATATTTT.

The chain couples TRBV6-1 to TRBJ1-1; TRBD1 might be the D (5 bases). Per the germline V gene, CDR1 is MNHNS and CDR2 is SASEGT. This CDR3 spans 15 amino acids. Trimming shortened V by 8 bases and J by 1 base, and 17 bases separated the two germline ends. The CDR3 bases are TGTGCCAGCTCTCCTCAACGGGGGGGGAACACTGAAGCTTTCTTT. Encoded protein: CASSPQRGGNTEAFF.

The rearrangement joins TRBV6-6 to TRBJ1-1, with D maybe TRBD1 (6 bases). The length of the CDR3 is 12 residues. The germline gives CDR1 MNHNY, CDR2 SVGAGI (reference sequence). Trimming stripped 6 bases from V and 1 base from J, with 6 bases between. The CDR3 spells CASRQGNTEAFF. CDR3 nucleotides: TGTGCCAGCAGACAGGGGAACACTGAAGCTTTCTTT.

V and J are TRBV18 and TRBJ2-3; tentative D call: TRBD1 (5 bases). Germline V gene lookup returns CDR1 KGHSH and CDR2 LQKENI. The length of the CDR3 is 15 residues. The V end was cut by 3 bases, the J end by 1 base, with 11 bases between. The CDR3 loop reads CASSPGWGRTDTQYF. CDR3 in DNA: TGTGCCAGCTCACCCGGTTGGGGCCGCACAGATACGCAGTATTTT.

The chain carries TRBV4-2 and TRBJ2-5; D unclear. Deletions cut 0 bases from V and 5 bases from J, with 19 bases between. Per the germline V gene, CDR1 is LGHNA and CDR2 is YNFKEQ. The CDR3 is made up of 17 amino acids. The CDR3 sequence: CASSQDPPQVILETQYF. The CDR3 DNA sequence: TGTGCCAGCAGCCAAGACCCCCCGCAAGTGATCCTCGAGACCCAGTACTTC.

The rearrangement uses TRBV27 and TRBJ2-3; 8 bases agree with TRBD2. The CDR3 is made up of 15 amino acids. Germline lookup yields CDR1 MNHEY and CDR2 SMNVEV (reference sequence). With 3 bases clipped from V and 0 bases from J, the junction kept 2 bases outside the gene matches. The CDR3 sequence: CASSLLAGSTDTQYF. The DNA for the CDR3 is TGTGCCAGCAGTTTGTTAGCGGGGAGCACAGATACGCAGTATTTT.

This rearrangement joins TRBV28 to TRBJ2-7; no reliable D call. From germline, CDR1 is MDHEN and CDR2 SYDVKM. The CDR3 sequence is 13 residues long. V lost 7 bases and J 1 base, leaving 11 bases between the germline ends. CDR3 protein: CASKLDSSYEQYF. In nucleotides, the CDR3 is TGTGCCAGCAAACTTGACTCGTCCTACGAGCAGTACTTC. The variable domain in full, with the rest retrieved from reference TRBV28 and TRBJ2-7, is DVKVTQSSRYLVKRTGEKVFLECVQDMDHENMFWYRQDPGLGLRLIYFSYDVKMKEKGDIPEGYSVSREKKERFSLILESASTNQTSMYLCASKLDSSYEQYFGPGTRLTVT.

For this clone: The sample carries other DNA sequences with the same CDR3. This chain uses TRBV5-1 with TRBJ2-7; D may be TRBD1 (5 bases). V lost 0 bases and J lost 5, with 6 bases in between. Germline V gives CDR1 SGHRS, CDR2 YFSETQ. CDR3 length: 12 residues. In nucleotides, the CDR3 is TGCGCCAGCAGCTTGGAAGGGGACGAGCAGTACTTC. Residues: CASSLEGDEQYF.

This chain uses TRBV30 with TRBJ2-3; weak D call: TRBD2 (5 bases). There are 13 residues in the CDR3. V lost 4 bases and J lost 0, with 8 bases in between. Looked up from germline, CDR1 is GTSNPN and CDR2 is SVGIG (reference sequence). CDR3 in amino acids: CAWTEGSTDTQYF. The CDR3 nucleotides are TGTGCCTGGACTGAGGGAAGCACAGATACGCAGTATTTT. The whole variable domain, filled in from reference TRBV30 and TRBJ2-3, reads SQTIHQWPATLVQPVGSPLSLECTVEGTSNPNLYWYRQAAGRGLQLLFYSVGIGQISSEVPQNLSASRPQDRQFILSSKKLLLSDSGFYLCAWTEGSTDTQYFGPGTRLTVL.

This chain uses TRBV29-1 with TRBJ2-5, with D unclear. The CDR3 totals 12 residues. Germline V lookup: CDR1 SQVTM, CDR2 ANQGSEA. The V gene lost 0 bases and the J gene lost 9 bases, with 11 bases spanning the gap. CDR3 in amino acids: CSVEDGVRSQYF. DNA for the CDR3: TGCAGCGTTGAAGATGGGGTTCGCTCCCAGTACTTC.

J is TRBJ2-2 and V is TRBV19; D gene uncertain. Trimming took 2 bases from V and 6 from J, leaving 7 bases between them. Germline V gene sequence: CDR1 LNHDA, CDR2 SQIVND (reference sequence). The CDR3 is made up of 13 amino acids. The CDR3 bases are TGTGCCAGTAGTATACCGCAGGCCGGGGAGCTGTTTTTT. Its protein is CASSIPQAGELFF. Full variable domain (remainder filled in from reference TRBV19 and TRBJ2-2): DGGITQSPKYLFRKEGQNVTLSCEQNLNHDAMYWYRQDPGQGLRLIYYSQIVNDFQKGDIAEGYSVSREKKESFPLTVTSAQKNPTAFYLCASSIPQAGELFFGEGSRLTVL.

This sequence joins TRBV28 and TRBJ1-2, with 8 bases that match TRBD1. V gave up 4 bases and J gave up 2 bases; unmatched junction bases: 6. CDR3 length: 15 residues. The germline V gene encodes CDR1 MDHEN and CDR2 SYDVKM. The CDR3 spells CASSSGQGRNYGYTF. The CDR3 DNA is TGTGCCAGCAGTTCAGGACAGGGACGGAACTATGGCTACACCTTC.

V and J are TRBV2 and TRBJ2-3; D may match TRBD1 or TRBD2 (5 bases each). CDR3 size: 14 residues. V was clipped by 4 bases and J by 4 bases, with 12 bases between them. CDR1 is SNHLY, CDR2 FYNNEI, per germline. This CDR3 is CASSVSQGADTQYF. The CDR3 DNA reads TGTGCCAGCAGTGTCTCGCAGGGAGCAGATACGCAGTATTTT.

The rearrangement links TRBV6-1 to TRBJ2-3, with TRBD1 as a possible D gene (7 bases). The germline V and J ends were trimmed by 7 bases and 0 bases, with 14 bases remaining between them. Germline V lookup: CDR1 MNHNS, CDR2 SASEGT. This CDR3 is built from 15 residues. CDR3 in amino acids: CASTQGGMSTDTQYF. CDR3 nucleotide sequence: TGTGCCAGCACTCAGGGGGGAATGAGCACAGATACGCAGTATTTT.